This T cell receptor (beta chain) stems from a study of cytomegalovirus exposure and HLA in healthy donors (dated by TCRdb to 2015 to 2018). In the study overall: An earlier analysis of more than 550 of the donors reported about 260 Gb of sequence data and about 120 million unique TCR beta sequences obtained from some 200 million T cells. An early release that covered about 640 HLA-typed donors contained about 290 gigabases of sequencing data and tens of millions of unique TCR sequences. The genetic ancestry cluster associated with self-reported Caucasian donors included roughly 84% of the 398 genotyped donors. The study aimed to test whether signatures of past pathogen exposure could be identified by cataloging public T cell receptors. Using immunosequencing, the study profiled T cell repertoires from fewer than 700 subjects and related those repertoires to cytomegalovirus serostatus. A separate validation cohort of approximately 130 different subjects was used in addition to the roughly 720-subject first cohort. The study combined high-throughput TCR immunosequencing, statistical association of individual TCRs with disease status, and machine learning to predict cytomegalovirus infection status. A later analysis re-analyzed previously published TCR beta repertoires from roughly 600 donors and added high-resolution HLA genotyping to study TCR occurrence patterns. Rather than drawing on any new phenotypic data, the later analysis identified candidate immune exposures from TCR beta sequences and the way those sequences occurred across donors. In an earlier analysis of 500 to 650 of the donors, high-throughput TCR beta sequencing was used to judge whether each TCR beta V gene segment behaved as functional or pseudogenic. Donor age, sex, ethnicity and CMV serostatus were compiled together with the repertoire data. In a later genetic analysis, genome-wide SNP genotypes for about 55% of the roughly 700 donors were used, and that subset was treated as a discovery cohort. Every repertoire in the discovery cohort had been generated on one and the same sequencing platform. Both class I and class II loci were covered by HLA typing, at four-digit resolution. Typing coverage varied by locus: roughly 620-640 donors for A, B, C, DRB1 and DQB1; roughly 500 for DQA1; about 600 for DPA1; approximately 450 for DPB1. Roughly five DR-DQ haplotypes were treated as single units for association and clustering because of strong linkage in the cohort. Across roughly 420 genotyped donors of the cohort, an average of roughly 200,000 unique TCR beta nucleotide sequences per donor were sequenced, and approximately 19% of those sequences were non-productive. Overall results and qualifications from the work: Roughly uniform sequencing depth across donors was assumed in presence/absence analyses, although this assumption may not hold. In vitro tests confirmed that a few of the cytomegalovirus-associated TCR beta chains recognize cytomegalovirus antigens. It was suggested by the authors that the approach could potentially be generalized to other disease states and immunological phenotypes. Compared with equally common non-associated chains, HLA-associated TCR beta chains in a later analysis were more clonally expanded and had lower generation probabilities. Strong co-occurrence of HLA alleles, especially DR and DQ, made assigning TCR associations to individual alleles difficult. Broadly in line with IMGT annotations, most TCR beta V segments showed up in productive rearrangements about 87% or about 30% of the time in an earlier analysis of approximately 600 of the donors. Because counts were too low, some 17 rarely observed V segments, including chromosome 9 orphons, were excluded from the earlier analysis of some 590 of the donors. According to a later analysis, TCR association rates differed among HLA loci, with DRB1 alleles showing the most associated TCRs and HLA-C alleles showing the fewest. In both the original and validation cohorts, the classifier was reported to diagnose cytomegalovirus status with high specificity and sensitivity. HLA typing was unavailable for some donors at each locus, so association tests used only the typed subset. This cohort had only TCR beta chains sequenced, and the lack of alpha or paired-chain data limited which features could be detected. Some IMGT-functional V segments, including TRBV6-2 and TRBV6-3, could not be told apart with the 87-base-pair reads, so those segments were excluded. A further reported finding was that TCR beta sequences accurately predicted the HLA-A and HLA-B alleles for most subjects in the first cohort. Most TCR sequences were seen in very few donors, while some public TCRs were found in many individuals. Compared with the approximately 720-donor mean, donors in an Asian-associated ancestry cluster had fewer N-insertions in productive TCRs, according to a later genetic analysis. A cluster of highly shared sequence variants was judged likely to be a technical artifact of the sequencing pipeline. A later analysis reported that several top co-occurrence clusters appeared linked to parvovirus B19, influenza, CMV and Epstein-Barr virus. CMV serostatus was the only immune exposure information available for the cohort. The study gave a list of under 200 TCR beta chains associated with cytomegalovirus. A later analysis associated roughly 17,000 TCR beta sequences with specific HLA alleles at a false discovery rate of 0.05. Linkage disequilibrium might explain the correlated functional status among segregating V segments, but an unknown experimental factor could not be ruled out. In a later genetic analysis, a missense DCLRE1C variant was associated with V-gene and J-gene trimming of TCR beta chains, and the association was replicated in an independent cohort. In a later analysis, most CMV-associated TCR beta chains were found to appear HLA-restricted, with HLA associations seemingly driven largely by CMV exposure.

For this clone: No antigen is known for it. There are no base qualities to consult, and no much larger clone falls within one base.

V is cut back by 3 bases and J by 0 bases, with 0 bases in the junction unmatched. The CDR3 has 16 amino acids, counting the end cysteine and phenylalanine. Just the 48-base CDR3 DNA is kept, in frame starting at base 1. CDR1 MNHNS and CDR2 SASEGT were looked up in the germline V gene. The cohort was made up of roughly 670 healthy bone marrow donors. At the time of sampling, every cohort member was nominally healthy, though immune exposures that went unrecorded were likely present. The donor tested CMV seropositive and was one of the 289 seropositive cohort members. Each donor provided a peripheral blood sample, and peripheral blood mononuclear cells were used for TCR beta sequencing. Genomic DNA was extracted from the blood cell samples with the Qiagen DNeasy Blood Extraction Kit. Library preparation employed the immunoSEQ multiplex PCR assay. A mixture of 60 forward primers for TCR Vbeta segments and 13 reverse primers for TCR Jbeta segments was used in the multiplex PCR. The CDR3 region of rearranged TCR beta genes was amplified from genomic DNA with a multiplex PCR assay. The amplified TCR beta libraries were sequenced on the Illumina HiSeq System as 87-base-pair reads. In the original analysis: A later analysis counted tens of millions of unique TCR beta chains across the 640 or so repertoires, and around 9.9 million of these chains were shared by at least two donors. Raw reads were error-corrected and collapsed into unique sequences with a nearest-neighbor algorithm that merged closely related sequences to remove PCR and sequencing errors. V, D and J gene segments were assigned by aligning CDR3 sequences to IMGT reference sequences. Each retained sequence needed at least a six-nucleotide match to both a V gene segment and a J gene segment. A rearrangement counted as productive if the CDR3 had no stop codons and remained in frame with V and J, and every other rearrangement counted as non-productive. Following IMGT convention, CDR3 was defined as the stretch from the second conserved V-encoded cysteine to the conserved J-encoded phenylalanine. The earlier analysis of about 570 of the donors excluded any sequence lacking an unambiguous match to a single V gene segment. An earlier analysis of about 600 of the donors called V segments functional above 56.7% productive rearrangements and segregating when the between-donor standard deviation exceeded 5%. A statistical classification framework was developed to diagnose cytomegalovirus status using the catalog of TCR beta chain sequences. V and J gene assignment, in a later analysis, came from comparing TCR nucleotide sequences with IMGT/GENE-DB human TR gene sequences. In a later analysis, CDR3 sequences and most-parsimonious VDJ recombination scenarios were assigned using the TCRdist pipeline. In a later analysis, each TCR beta chain was defined by its CDR3 amino acid sequence together with its V-gene family, and reads without a unique V-gene family were excluded. To address suspected cross-contamination and a sequencing artifact, a later analysis removed roughly 580 highly shared, low-generation-probability nucleotide sequences. In a later analysis, a clonal expansion index was calculated for each public chain from normalized within-repertoire ranks of inferred template counts. A later analysis computed generation probabilities with a VDJ recombination model fitted to out-of-frame rearrangements, and checked the results against IGoR. In a later analysis, hypergeometric tests were used to score TCR-TCR, TCR-HLA and TCR-CMV co-occurrence, with a repertoire-size bias correction applied to TCR pairs. False discovery rates were estimated in a later analysis by permuting HLA or CMV assignments 20 times. In a later analysis, co-occurring TCRs were grouped using DBSCAN, with TCRdist sequence similarity added in when clustering inside HLA-allele-positive subsets. For co-occurrence clustering, repertoires with fewer than 30,000 or more than 120,000 public chains were excluded, along with several repertoires with anomalous nucleotide sharing. As stored in TCRdb, this immuneACCESS dataset retains in-frame rearrangements with V and J assigned. A fraction of the clones does not appear; measured against another copy, unresolved V genes explain less than half of the discrepancy, and the remainder lacks a known reason. D and trimming were read from the DNA, whereas the V and J calls and clone size are those reported in that table. This sample gives 150,000 to 200,000 clones in total; about 85% of them show up just once. Together, the top ten hold about 2% of the sample.

Recombination joined TRBV6-1 with TRBJ2-3; TRBD2 aligns with 13 central bases. The clonotype comes from a young man in good health and CMV-seropositive. Input material: PBMCs. The CDR3 reads CASSETSGGSTDTQYF. The bases read TGTGCCAGCAGTGAGACTAGCGGGGGGAGCACAGATACGCAGTATTTT.